This TCR beta chain emerged from a study of blood T cell repertoires in COVID-19. Study context: Sites across the United States, Italy and Spain contributed samples from acute and convalescent COVID-19. T cells, B-cell-depleted T cells, or PBMCs provided the cDNA or gDNA that served as material.

Authors' analysis steps: Estimated nucleated cell counts came from reference gene primer amplification. The repertoire was sequenced with immunoSEQ multiplex PCR; TCRdb's copy has only in-frame clones and lacks some. V and J calls and clone size come straight from that table; D and trimming were deduced from the DNA. The sample has about 70,000 clones, about nine tenths seen once. The CDR3 contains 17 residues. V lost 4 bases, J lost 3 bases, and 18 bases lay in between. The germline gives CDR1 LGHNA, CDR2 YNFKEQ. Sequencing was performed on peripheral blood. The sequence was collected from a man in his fifties with acute or convalescent COVID-19. The gene calls are TRBV4-2 and TRBJ1-4; weak D call: TRBD1 (6 bases). DNA of the CDR3: TGTGCCAGCAGCCTAATCCGAACAGGGCCCGCTAATGAAAAACTGTTTTTT. As protein: CASSLIRTGPANEKLFF.